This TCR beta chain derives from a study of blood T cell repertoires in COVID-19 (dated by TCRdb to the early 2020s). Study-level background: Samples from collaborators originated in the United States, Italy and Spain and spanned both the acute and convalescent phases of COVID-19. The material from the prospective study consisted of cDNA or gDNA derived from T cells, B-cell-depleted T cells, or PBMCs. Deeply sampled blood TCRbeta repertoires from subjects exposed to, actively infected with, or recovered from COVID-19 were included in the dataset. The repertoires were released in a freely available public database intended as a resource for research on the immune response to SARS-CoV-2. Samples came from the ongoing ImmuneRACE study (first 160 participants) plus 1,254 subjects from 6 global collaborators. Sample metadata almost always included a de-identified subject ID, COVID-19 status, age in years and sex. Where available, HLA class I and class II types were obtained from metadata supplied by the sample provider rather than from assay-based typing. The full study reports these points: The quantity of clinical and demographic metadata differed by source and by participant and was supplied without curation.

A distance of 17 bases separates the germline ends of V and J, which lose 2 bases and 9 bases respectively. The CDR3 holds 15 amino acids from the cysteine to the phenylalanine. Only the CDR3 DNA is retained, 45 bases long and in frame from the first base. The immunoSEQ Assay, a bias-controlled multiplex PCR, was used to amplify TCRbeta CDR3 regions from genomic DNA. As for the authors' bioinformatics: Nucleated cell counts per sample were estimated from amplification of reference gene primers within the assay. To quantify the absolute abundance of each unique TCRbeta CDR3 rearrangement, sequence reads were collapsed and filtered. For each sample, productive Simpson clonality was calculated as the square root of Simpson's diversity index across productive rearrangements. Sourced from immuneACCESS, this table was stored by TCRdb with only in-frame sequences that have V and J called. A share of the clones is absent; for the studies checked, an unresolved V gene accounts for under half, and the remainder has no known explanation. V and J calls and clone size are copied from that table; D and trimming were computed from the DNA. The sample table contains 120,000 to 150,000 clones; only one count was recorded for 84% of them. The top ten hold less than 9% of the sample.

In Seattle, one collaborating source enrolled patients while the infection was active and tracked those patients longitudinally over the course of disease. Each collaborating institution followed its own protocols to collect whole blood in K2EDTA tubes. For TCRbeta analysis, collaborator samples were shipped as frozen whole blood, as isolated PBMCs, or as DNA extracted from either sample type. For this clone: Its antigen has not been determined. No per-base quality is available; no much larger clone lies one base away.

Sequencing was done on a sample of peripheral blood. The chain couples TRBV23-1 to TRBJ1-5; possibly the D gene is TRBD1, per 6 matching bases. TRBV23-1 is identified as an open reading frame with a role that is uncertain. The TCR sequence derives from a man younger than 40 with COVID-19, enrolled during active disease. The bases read TGCGCCAGCAGTCAAATCGCTGGAGGACAGTCGCCCCAGCATTTT. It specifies CASSQIAGGQSPQHF.